This passage covers 20 T cell receptor beta chains from one sample sequenced in a study of vaccination effects on CD4 cells after COVID-19. Repertoires were generated with immunoSEQ multiplex PCR, while TCRdb's copy carries only in-frame clones and drops some. This sample has 13,000 to 15,000 clones, with about 70% found just once. Their specific antigens are unknown. ViraFEST assay sequencing came after antigen-specific CD4+ T cells were expanded with viral peptide pools. Following 10 days of culture, CD4+ T cells were isolated. Two-dose BNT162b2 or mRNA-1273 vaccination was given to participants. The sample in question was CD4+ T cells from PBMCs cultured with HCoV-NL63 spike peptides, obtained after COVID-19 vaccination. The receptors derive from a human donor who received a COVID-19 vaccine.

The chain uses TRBV18 and TRBJ1-1, with 10 bases matching TRBD1. Trimming removed 1 base from V and 4 bases from J; junction bases left unmatched: 0. Germline V gives CDR1 KGHSH, CDR2 LQKENI. This CDR3 has 14 amino acids. CDR3 DNA: TGTGCCAGCTCACCACGGACAGGGGGCACTGAAGCTTTCTTT. Residues: CASSPRTGGTEAFF.

This chain links TRBV3-1 (or the pseudogene TRBV3-2) with TRBJ2-5; D perhaps matches TRBD2 (5 bases). The CDR3 has 19 residues. V lost 3 bases, J lost 2 bases, and 25 bases lay in between. Germline V gene sequence: CDR1 LGHDT, CDR2 YNNKEL (reference sequence). The CDR3 DNA sequence: TGTGCCAGCAGCCACCACGAAGCGGAAGCTAGCTCGTTTCAAGAGACCCAGTACTTC. Protein sequence: CASSHHEAEASSFQETQYF.

The gene calls are TRBV6-5 and TRBJ2-7, with D uncertain. The V end lost 5 bases, the J end lost 2 bases, and 10 bases lay between the germline ends. Germline V gene sequence: CDR1 MNHEY, CDR2 SVGAGI. There are 13 residues in the CDR3. The CDR3 sequence: CASSPPSAYEQYF. CDR3 bases: TGTGCCAGCAGTCCGCCGTCCGCCTACGAGCAGTACTTC.

This clone was counted between two and nine times. The chain uses TRBV19 and TRBJ2-1; D is unresolved. This CDR3 comprises 15 residues. V dropped 8 bases and J dropped 0 bases, with 14 bases sitting between them. From germline, CDR1 is LNHDA and CDR2 SQIVND (reference sequence). The CDR3 sequence is CASLDREFSYNEQFF. The CDR3 coding sequence is TGTGCCAGTCTCGACCGAGAGTTCTCCTACAATGAGCAGTTCTTC. The full variable domain, rest sourced from reference TRBV19 and TRBJ2-1, is DGGITQSPKYLFRKEGQNVTLSCEQNLNHDAMYWYRQDPGQGLRLIYYSQIVNDFQKGDIAEGYSVSREKKESFPLTVTSAQKNPTAFYLCASLDREFSYNEQFFGPGTRLTVL.

The chain recombines TRBV20-1 with TRBJ2-5; tentatively, D is TRBD1 (5 bases). V was trimmed by 7 bases and J by 2 bases, leaving 8 bases between them. The CDR3 length is 11 residues. Germline V lookup: CDR1 DFQATT, CDR2 SNEGSKA (reference sequence). The CDR3, as DNA: TGCAGTGGGACATTTCAAGAGACCCAGTACTTC. Translation: CSGTFQETQYF.

This chain links TRBV28 with TRBJ2-2; TRBD1 matches 7 bases. The CDR3 totals 21 residues. Per the germline V gene, CDR1 is MDHEN and CDR2 is SYDVKM. The J segment lost 1 base and the V segment lost 2 bases, leaving 19 bases of the junction unmatched. The CDR3 region has the DNA TGTGCCAGCAGTTTAGTCCGTGTTTGGACAGGAGCTCCTAAGAACACCGGGGAGCTGTTTTTT. Translated: CASSLVRVWTGAPKNTGELFF.

The V and J genes are TRBV4-1 and TRBJ1-1; 9 nucleotides match TRBD1. This CDR3 is 14 amino acids long. Germline values: CDR1 MGHRA, CDR2 YSYEKL. V shed 9 bases and J 3 bases; nucleotides not matched to a gene: 8. The CDR3 nucleotides are TGCGCCAGTCGGATGGGACAGGGAGACACTGAAGCTTTCTTT. Protein: CASRMGQGDTEAFF.

The rearrangement uses TRBV5-8 and TRBJ2-6; 7 nucleotides agree with TRBD2. The CDR3 is 16 residues long. V lost 5 bases, J lost 0 bases, and 5 bases stayed unmatched. Germline CDR1 reads SGHTS; CDR2 reads YDEGEE. The CDR3 region is CASRGAGNSGANVLTF. CDR3 DNA sequence: TGTGCCAGCAGGGGAGCGGGGAACTCTGGGGCCAACGTCCTGACTTTC.

There are a few counts of this clone. The chain uses TRBV18 and TRBJ1-1, with D possibly TRBD1 on 5 matching bases. The CDR3 has 14 amino acids. Germline V gene lookup returns CDR1 KGHSH and CDR2 LQKENI. Trimming took off 2 bases at V and 10 bases at J, with 17 bases between the two ends. In DNA, the CDR3 is TGTGCCAGCTCACCAAGGGTTCAGGGCAATGGAGCTTTCTTT. Its protein is CASSPRVQGNGAFF.

The chain uses TRBV25-1 and TRBJ1-3; 8 nucleotides agree with TRBD1. Germline V gene data show CDR1 as MGHDK and CDR2 as SYGVNS. V was clipped by 4 bases and J by 3 bases; unmatched bases: 2. The CDR3 loop spans 14 amino acids. The CDR3 loop is CASSGTGSGNTIYF. The CDR3 nucleotides read TGTGCCAGCAGTGGGACAGGGAGTGGAAACACCATATATTTT.

The chain is built from TRBV5-1 and TRBJ1-2; D gene uncertain. The CDR3 covers 13 residues. Germline V gene data show CDR1 as SGHRS and CDR2 as YFSETQ. V was pared by 4 bases and J by 2 bases, with 9 bases between. CDR3 nucleotides: TGCGCCAGCAGCCTGGCGGGGAACTATGGCTACACCTTC. It is translated as CASSLAGNYGYTF.

In its sample, this clone was seen once. This chain connects TRBV6-6 to TRBJ2-3; D is uncertain. Germline V CDR1 and CDR2: MNHNY, SVGAGI (reference sequence). The CDR3 covers 12 residues. V was shortened by 6 bases and J by 5 bases, with 9 bases between the two germline ends. The CDR3 DNA reads as TGTGCCAGCAGCCCCCAAAGAGATACGCAGTATTTT. This gives the protein CASSPQRDTQYF.

This chain joins TRBV18 and TRBJ2-3; 9 nucleotides agree with TRBD1. CDR3 size: 15 residues. CDR1 KGHSH and CDR2 LQKENI come from the germline V gene. The V segment lost 3 bases and the J segment 3 bases; nucleotides outside the gene matches: 4. Here the CDR3 reads CASSPTGGSTDTQYF. DNA for the CDR3: TGTGCCAGCTCACCGACAGGGGGGAGTACAGATACGCAGTATTTT.

This chain joins TRBV5-4 and TRBJ1-2, with D maybe TRBD1 (6 bases). This CDR3 comprises 15 residues. V dropped 4 bases and J dropped 4 bases, with 17 bases sitting between them. Germline values: CDR1 SGHNT, CDR2 YYREEE (reference sequence). CDR3 protein: CASSLPTGQFYGYTF. CDR3 nucleotide sequence: TGTGCCAGCAGCCTCCCTACCGGACAGTTCTATGGCTACACCTTC.

The gene calls are TRBV6-6 and TRBJ1-1; D gene ambiguous. The germline V gene has CDR1 MNHNY and CDR2 SVGAGI (reference sequence). The CDR3 loop spans 12 amino acids. The ends were cut back, 6 bases at V and 1 base at J, with 6 bases in the middle. CDR3 region: CASRRQNTEAFF. CDR3 DNA sequence: TGTGCCAGCAGACGACAGAACACTGAAGCTTTCTTT.

This clone was counted a few times. The rearrangement uses TRBV9 and TRBJ2-7; D is unresolved. The CDR3 is made up of 14 amino acids. Per the germline V gene, CDR1 is SGDLS and CDR2 is YYNGEE. Trimming cost V 0 bases and J 0 bases, with 7 bases left between them. The CDR3 sequence: CASSVGPGSYEQYF. The DNA of the CDR3 is TGTGCCAGCAGCGTAGGTCCGGGCTCCTACGAGCAGTACTTC.

In DNA, the CDR3 is TGTGCCAGCTCACCATCGGCCGCAGGGGGCATGAACACTGAAGCTTTCTTT. Its translation is CASSPSAAGGMNTEAFF. The chain recombines TRBV18 with TRBJ1-1, with TRBD1 identical over 8 bases. With V trimmed by 2 bases and J by 0 bases, 8 bases remained unmatched. Germline V lookup: CDR1 KGHSH, CDR2 LQKENI. The CDR3 extends over 17 amino acids.

The V call is TRBV28, the J call TRBJ1-2; no firm D call. The germline CDR1 and CDR2 sequences are MDHEN and SYDVKM. The V and J ends lost 2 bases and 6 bases respectively, with 10 bases between them. The CDR3 has 13 residues. CDR3 bases: TGTGCCAGCAGTTTACTGGCAGCCGATGGCTACACCTTC. Amino acid sequence: CASSLLAADGYTF.

The chain is built from TRBV4-1 and TRBJ1-2; possibly TRBD1 for D (5 bases). Germline CDR1 MGHRA, CDR2 YSYEKL. The CDR3 contains 13 residues. Trimming left V 3 bases short and J 7 bases short, with 12 bases between. CDR3 region: CASSQEGPPGYTF. CDR3 DNA sequence: TGCGCCAGCAGCCAGGAGGGGCCCCCTGGCTACACCTTC.

The chain combines TRBV5-5 with TRBJ2-3; 9 bases line up with TRBD2. The ends lost 5 bases at V and 4 bases at J; junction bases unmatched: 2. Per germline, CDR1 SGHKS and CDR2 YYEKEE (reference sequence). This CDR3 region has 13 residues. The chain's CDR3 is CASSGLAPDTQYF. The DNA of the CDR3 is TGTGCCAGCAGTGGACTAGCGCCAGATACGCAGTATTTT.